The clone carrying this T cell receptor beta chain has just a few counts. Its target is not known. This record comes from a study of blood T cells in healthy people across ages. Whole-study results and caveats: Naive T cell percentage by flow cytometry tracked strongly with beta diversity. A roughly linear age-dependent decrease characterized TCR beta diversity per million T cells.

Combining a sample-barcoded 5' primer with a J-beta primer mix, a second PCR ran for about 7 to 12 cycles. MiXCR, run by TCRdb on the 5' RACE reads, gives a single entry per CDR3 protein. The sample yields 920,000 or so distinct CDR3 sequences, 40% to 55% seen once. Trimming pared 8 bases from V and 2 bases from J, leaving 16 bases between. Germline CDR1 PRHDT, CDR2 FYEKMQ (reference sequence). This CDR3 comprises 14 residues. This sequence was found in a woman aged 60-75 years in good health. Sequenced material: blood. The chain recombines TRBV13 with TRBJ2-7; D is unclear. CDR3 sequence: CASVLSLDAYEQYF. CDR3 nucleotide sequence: TGTGCCAGCGTGCTGAGCCTGGACGCCTACGAGCAGTACTTC.